This T cell receptor beta chain emerged from a study of radiation and T cells in renal cell carcinoma (dated by TCRdb to between 2020 and 2021). Study-wide context: A total of 50 to 55 samples underwent TCR beta sequencing, made up of some 26 tumors and around 27 peripheral blood samples. The final blood draw took place at 4 weeks after radiation, the same time as nephrectomy. Across all 50 or so samples, 4,016,671 unique CDR3 nucleotide sequences, encoding 2.5 million to 3 million unique CDR3 amino acid sequences, were identified. Study-wide findings and limitations: Because pretreatment tumor biopsies were not available, the study could not determine whether clonotypes were already present within the tumor at baseline. Effects of radiation dose or scheduling on the TCR repertoire could not be addressed with the single-armed trial design. An increase in top tumor clonotypes in blood was observed from baseline to 2 weeks post-radiation, followed by contraction by 4 weeks, which was taken to suggest transient expansion of tumor-resident clones. Changes in the blood repertoire were not tracked past 4 weeks after treatment.

About this clone: Its antigen remains undetermined. No per-base quality is available; no much larger clone lies one base away. This sample also contains other DNA sequences that code for the same CDR3.

TCR beta libraries were generated from genomic DNA with the immunoSEQ kit, following the manufacturer's recommendations. To prepare libraries, a first multiplex PCR with proprietary primers was run, followed by a second PCR that added unique barcodes, and a bead cleanup was done after each round. A kit-provided positive control reaction and a negative control reaction were included in every sample batch. The final libraries underwent checking on an Agilent 4200 TapeStation D1000 ScreenTape, volumetric pooling, and quantification by qPCR. Sequencing was performed on an Illumina NextSeq500 using a MidOutput 150-cycle cartridge, with 156 Read1 cycles, 15 Index1 cycles, and the kit custom primers. The pooled library was loaded at about 0.93 pM with roughly 19% PhiX control spiked in. For the original study's pipeline: Vendor-processed data were analyzed in R, with a clonotype defined as all T cells sharing the same CDR3 nucleotide sequence. In the clone abundance analyses, frequencies in each sample were normalized to that sample's 10,000 most abundant clones. Public T cell clones, which averaged fewer than five per sample, were removed prior to analysis. A difference in abundance of at least 32-fold between compartments was used to define tumor-enriched and baseline blood-enriched clonotypes. A beta-binomial differential abundance model was applied to find clonotypes that expanded or contracted between blood time points. Similarity between tumor and blood repertoires was quantified using the Baroni-Urbani and Buser coefficient, and groups were compared with two-tailed Wilcoxon tests in R. Drawn from immuneACCESS, this table holds only the in-frame rearrangements with V and J called that TCRdb kept. Clones are partly lost; checked studies trace under half to an unresolved V gene and leave the rest unexplained. From that table come the V and J calls and clone size; the DNA was used to work out D and trimming. The sample table holds 60,000 or so clones, of which approximately 80% were seen once. The top ten clones comprise roughly 7.5% of the sample.

V sheds 5 bases and J sheds 8 bases, leaving 13 bases between their ends. Per the germline V gene, SGDLS is the CDR1 and YYNGEE is the CDR2. The CDR3 contains 12 residues, cysteine and phenylalanine counted. The kept DNA is CDR3 alone, 36 bases in frame from the first base. Reading the label with the study, this specimen's time point is: blood 4 weeks post-SBRT, at nephrectomy. This specimen's treatment or condition label, per the study, means: 15 Gy SBRT to primary tumor, nephrectomy 4 weeks later. The samples were drawn from a clinical trial, where primary renal cell carcinomas were treated with 15 Gy of stereotactic body radiation therapy and then removed by nephrectomy 4 weeks afterward. To track tumor-enriched clonotypes, serial peripheral blood was sampled from radiation-treated patients at baseline and at 2 weeks and 4 weeks after SBRT. Renal cell carcinoma with clear cell pathology was present in all patients. The QIAamp DNA Blood Mini Kit (Qiagen) was used to prepare genomic DNA for TCR sequencing. Only samples passing all quality control checks were included in the analyses.

The TCR comes from a man aged 55 to 69 with renal cell carcinoma. The sequencing here drew on blood, taken from a patient whose treatment included radiotherapy and nephrectomy. The chain uses TRBV9 and TRBJ1-1; the D gene is not confidently resolved. The CDR3 region reads CASSRNRGEAFF. The sequenced DNA is TGTGCCAGCAGTCGAAACCGAGGGGAAGCTTTCTTT.